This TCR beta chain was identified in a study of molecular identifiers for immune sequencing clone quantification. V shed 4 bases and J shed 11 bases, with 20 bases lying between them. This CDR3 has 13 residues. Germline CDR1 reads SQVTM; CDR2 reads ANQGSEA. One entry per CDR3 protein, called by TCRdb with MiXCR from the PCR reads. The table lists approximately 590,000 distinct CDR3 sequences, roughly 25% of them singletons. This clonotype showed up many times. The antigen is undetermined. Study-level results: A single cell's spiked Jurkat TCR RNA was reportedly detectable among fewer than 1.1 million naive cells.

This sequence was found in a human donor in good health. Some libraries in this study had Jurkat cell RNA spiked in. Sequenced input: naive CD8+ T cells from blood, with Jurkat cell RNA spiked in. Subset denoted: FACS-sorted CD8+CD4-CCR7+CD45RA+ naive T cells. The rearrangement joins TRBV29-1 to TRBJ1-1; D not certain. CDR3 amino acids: CSVVPGTSAAAFF. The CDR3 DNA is TGCAGCGTTGTCCCCGGAACATCGGCTGCGGCTTTCTTT. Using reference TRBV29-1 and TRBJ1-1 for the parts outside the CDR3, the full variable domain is SAVISQKPSRDICQRGTSLTIQCQVDSQVTMMFWYRQQPGQSLTLIATANQGSEATYESGFVIDKFPISRPNLTFSTLTVSNMSPEDSSIYLCSVVPGTSAAAFFGQGTRLTVV.